This TCR beta chain was observed in a study of post-analysis software for immune sequencing data. General study results and limits: Patients used a few TRBV segments, including TRBV5-6, TRBV5-1 and TRBV20-1, more often than controls.

To note about this clonotype: The target antigen is unknown.

Unmatched junction bases numbered 10, after V lost 6 bases and J lost 2 bases. The CDR3 consists of 15 residues. Germline V CDR1 and CDR2: DFQATT, SNEGSKA (reference sequence). The authors incorporated unique molecular identifiers into the TCR beta cDNA libraries. Each CDR3 protein is one row after TCRdb ran MiXCR on the PCR reads. Of 600,000 to 750,000 distinct CDR3 sequences listed, 55% to 70% are singletons. The TCR was taken from a girl aged 2-10 years with multiple sclerosis. This chain links TRBV20-1 with TRBJ2-1, with TRBD1 matching over 7 bases. Material for sequencing was blood. This chain's CDR3 is CSATDRRLTYNEQFF. The CDR3 DNA sequence: TGCAGTGCCACGGACAGGAGATTAACCTACAATGAGCAGTTCTTC.